This TCR beta chain was profiled in a study of CD8+ T cells in alopecia areata. The overall study: Tofacitinib continued for 6 to 18 months and was then withheld for 6 months.

It was cDNA, reverse transcribed from extracted RNA, that served as the sequencing template. Method: immunoSEQ multiplex PCR; TCRdb's copy keeps in-frame clones and lacks some. This table holds about 200,000 clones, 58% found once. Treatment: oral pan-JAK inhibitor, 5-10 mg twice daily. This clonotype originated in a human donor with alopecia areata. Sequences were derived from CD4+ T cells sorted from blood, sampled at week 24, from a patient treated with tofacitinib.

The CDR3 reads CASSFSGEMDNEQFF. CDR3 nucleotides: TGTGCCAGCAGCTTTTCGGGGGAGATGGACAATGAGCAGTTCTTC. This sequence joins TRBV11-2 and TRBJ2-1; the D gene is possibly TRBD2 (6 bases). CDR3 length: 15 amino acids. Between the trimmed V and J ends, which lost 3 bases and 5 bases, there was a span of 14 bases. CDR1 SGHAT and CDR2 FQNNGV come from the germline V gene.